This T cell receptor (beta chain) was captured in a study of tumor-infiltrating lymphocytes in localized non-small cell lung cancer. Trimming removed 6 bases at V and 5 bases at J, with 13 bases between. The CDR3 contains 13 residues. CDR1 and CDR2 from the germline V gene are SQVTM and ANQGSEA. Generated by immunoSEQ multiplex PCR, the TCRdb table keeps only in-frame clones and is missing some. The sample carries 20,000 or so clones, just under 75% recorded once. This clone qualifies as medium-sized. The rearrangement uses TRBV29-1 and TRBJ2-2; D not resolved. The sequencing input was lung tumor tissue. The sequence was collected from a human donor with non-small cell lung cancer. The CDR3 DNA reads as TGCAGCGTGGCGGTTATGGGTACCGGGGAGCTGTTTTTT. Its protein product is CSVAVMGTGELFF.